This T cell receptor (beta chain) was recovered during a study of blood T cell repertoires in COVID-19. Study-wide background: Samples of COVID-19 (acute and convalescent) were obtained from the United States, Italy and Spain. T cells, B-cell-depleted T cells, or PBMCs supplied cDNA or gDNA.

Germline lookup yields CDR1 MNHEY and CDR2 SVGAGI. The CDR3 spans 15 residues. V was shortened by 0 bases and J by 0 bases, with 8 bases between the two germline ends. Original methodology: Cell counts per sample came from amplifying reference gene primers. Data came from immunoSEQ multiplex PCR; TCRdb stores just in-frame clones and leaves some out. For V, J and clone size, that table is used; D and trimming come from the DNA. The sample holds roughly 230,000 clones, roughly nine tenths seen once. The source of this sequence is a woman in her 40s who had recovered from COVID-19. The material sequenced was peripheral blood. The gene calls are TRBV6-5 and TRBJ1-1; no clear D. The CDR3 loop is CASSYSQLLNTEAFF. DNA of the CDR3: TGTGCCAGCAGTTACTCACAGCTACTGAACACTGAAGCTTTCTTT.